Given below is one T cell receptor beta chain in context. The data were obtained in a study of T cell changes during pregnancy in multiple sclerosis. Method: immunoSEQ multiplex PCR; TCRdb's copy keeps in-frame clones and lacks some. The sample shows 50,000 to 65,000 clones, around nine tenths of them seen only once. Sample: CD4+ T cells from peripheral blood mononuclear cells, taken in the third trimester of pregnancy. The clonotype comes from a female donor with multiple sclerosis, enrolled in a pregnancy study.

The CDR3 DNA sequence: TGTGCCAGCAGTGGGGGGACAGGGTACCACGGGGAGACCCAGTACTTC. It is translated as CASSGGTGYHGETQYF. The chain carries TRBV11-2 and TRBJ2-5; 9 nucleotides align to TRBD1. V was pared by 6 bases and J by 5 bases, with 13 bases of the junction left unmatched. The CDR3 has 16 residues. Germline values: CDR1 SGHAT, CDR2 FQNNGV. The complete variable domain, with remaining parts taken from reference TRBV11-2 and TRBJ2-5, reads EAGVAQSPRYKIIEKRQSVAFWCNPISGHATLYWYQQILGQGPKLLIQFQNNGVVDDSQLPKDRFSAERLKGVDSTLKIQPAKLEDSAVYLCASSGGTGYHGETQYFGPGTRLLVL.